Below, 25 T cell receptor beta chains from the same sample are listed, as sequenced in a study of OX40 agonist ivuxolimab in advanced cancers. The repertoire was sequenced with immunoSEQ multiplex PCR; TCRdb's copy has only in-frame clones and lacks some. The data show 65,000 or so clones, around 84% seen once. Sequenced material: CD4+ or CD8+ T cells sorted from blood, taken in a trial of the OX40 agonist ivuxolimab. These receptors were taken from an adult with an advanced solid tumor such as melanoma, head and neck, liver or kidney cancer.

This clone was observed a handful of times. V and J are TRBV7-9 and TRBJ2-2, with D perhaps matching TRBD2 (5 bases). CDR1 is SEHNR, CDR2 FQNEAQ, per germline (reference sequence). There are 15 residues in the CDR3. Trimming cost V 1 base and J 7 bases, with 13 bases left between them. The CDR3: CASSLVPGVIGELFF. CDR3 DNA sequence: TGTGCCAGCAGCTTAGTACCCGGGGTTATCGGGGAGCTGTTTTTT.

The CDR3 bases are TGCGCCAGCAGAAACAGGGGACCTAGTTACAATGAGCAGTTCTTC. This gives the protein CASRNRGPSYNEQFF. The rearrangement uses TRBV5-1 and TRBJ2-1; TRBD1 matches at 7 bases. Germline assignment: CDR1 SGHRS and CDR2 YFSETQ. V lost 5 bases, J lost 4 bases, and 9 bases stayed unmatched. This CDR3 is 15 amino acids long.

J is TRBJ2-2 and V is TRBV30, with D possibly matching TRBD1 (5 bases). This CDR3 has 13 residues. Looked up from germline, CDR1 is GTSNPN and CDR2 is SVGIG (reference sequence). CDR3 nucleotides: TGTGCTGTTAGACAGACGAACACCGGGGAGCTGTTTTTT. Translation: CAVRQTNTGELFF.

V and J are TRBV4-3 and TRBJ1-2; no reliable D call. Germline V gene data show CDR1 as LGHNA and CDR2 as YSLEER. There are 15 residues in the CDR3. V was pared by 0 bases and J by 8 bases, with 16 bases between. The CDR3, as DNA: TGCGCCAGCAGCCAAGATTATGCACCCCTAGGGGGCTACACCTTC. Residues: CASSQDYAPLGGYTF.

The gene calls are TRBV27 and TRBJ2-7, with 8 nucleotides matching TRBD1. Germline lookup yields CDR1 MNHEY and CDR2 SMNVEV (reference sequence). Germline trimming cut 6 bases from V and 3 bases from J; bases unmatched to any gene: 13. The CDR3 consists of 16 residues. In DNA form, the CDR3 reads TGTGCCAGCAGCCCAGATCGGGACAGGATGTACTACGAGCAGTACTTC. Encoded protein: CASSPDRDRMYYEQYF.

The CDR3 sequence is CAWRGSRGRGKLFF. Written as DNA, the CDR3 is TGTGCCTGGAGGGGAAGTCGCGGCCGGGGAAAACTGTTTTTT. J is TRBJ1-4 and V is TRBV30, with D uncertain. The CDR3 has 14 residues. Germline loops: CDR1 GTSNPN, CDR2 SVGIG (reference sequence). Trimming stripped 3 bases from V and 10 bases from J, with 18 bases between.

The chain uses TRBV18 and TRBJ2-1; D is ambiguous. Germline-derived CDR1 and CDR2 are KGHSH and LQKENI. CDR3 size: 15 residues. With 3 bases removed from V and 0 bases from J, the gap between germline ends came to 9 bases. The CDR3, as DNA: TGTGCCAGCTCACCTCGGTCCTACTCCTACAATGAGCAGTTCTTC. It encodes CASSPRSYSYNEQFF.

CDR3 DNA: TGTGCCAGCAGTTTCCTGGGGGGCCGTGGCTACACCTTC. Its translation is CASSFLGGRGYTF. V and J are TRBV27 and TRBJ1-2, with TRBD1 as a possible D gene (6 bases). Germline lookup yields CDR1 MNHEY and CDR2 SMNVEV (reference sequence). Trimming shortened V by 3 bases and J by 7 bases, and 12 bases separated the two germline ends. This CDR3 comprises 13 residues.

The chain employs TRBV30 and TRBJ1-6; TRBD1 is a possible D gene (5 bases). Germline CDR1 GTSNPN, CDR2 SVGIG (reference sequence). This CDR3 region has 14 residues. V gave up 3 bases and J gave up 10 bases, with 16 bases separating them. The CDR3 loop reads CAWRSGRMDSPLHF. In nucleotides, the CDR3 is TGTGCCTGGAGGTCGGGGCGGATGGACTCACCCCTCCACTTT.

V gene TRBV19 combines with J gene TRBJ2-3, with a tentative D call TRBD2 (5 bases). Germline-derived CDR1 and CDR2 are LNHDA and SQIVND (reference sequence). With 2 bases removed from V and 6 bases from J, the gap between germline ends came to 15 bases. The CDR3 spans 15 residues. The DNA for the CDR3 is TGTGCCAGTAGTATACTGGCGGCGGGCAAGGATACGCAGTATTTT. Encoded protein: CASSILAAGKDTQYF.

This clone appeared a single time. V gene TRBV29-1 combines with J gene TRBJ1-1; possibly TRBD1 for D (6 bases). Germline loops: CDR1 SQVTM, CDR2 ANQGSEA. The CDR3 has 14 amino acids. V dropped 4 bases and J dropped 1 base, with 13 bases sitting between them. The CDR3 DNA sequence: TGCAGCGTTGCCCTACAGGGAGGGAACACTGAAGCTTTCTTT. It codes for CSVALQGGNTEAFF.

V usage is TRBV29-1 and J usage is TRBJ2-1; 12 nucleotides line up with TRBD2. The CDR3 runs to 14 residues. CDR1 is SQVTM, CDR2 ANQGSEA, per germline. J gave up 2 bases and V 8 bases, and 4 bases lay outside the gene matches. In DNA, the CDR3 is TGCAGCCTCAGACTAGCGGGGGCCTACAATGAGCAGTTCTTC. Translating gives CSLRLAGAYNEQFF.

V usage is TRBV18 and J usage is TRBJ1-2; D is ambiguous. Germline-derived CDR1 and CDR2 are KGHSH and LQKENI. CDR3 size: 13 residues. Trimming removed 3 bases from V and 8 bases from J, with 13 bases in between. The CDR3 reads CASSPDELRGYTF. CDR3 nucleotide sequence: TGTGCCAGCTCACCTGATGAGTTGCGCGGCTACACCTTC.

The chain employs TRBV5-4 and TRBJ1-4; unclear D gene. Germline CDR1 is SGHNT and CDR2 is YYREEE (reference sequence). The CDR3 sequence is 13 residues long. Trimming stripped 2 bases from V and 7 bases from J, with 9 bases between. As DNA, the CDR3 is TGTGCCAGCAGCTTTAACATCGGTGAAAAACTGTTTTTT. Its translation is CASSFNIGEKLFF.

The chain recombines TRBV4-1 with TRBJ2-3, with 8 bases identical to TRBD1. Germline CDR1 and CDR2: MGHRA and YSYEKL. The CDR3 is made up of 19 amino acids. V shed 2 bases and J 3 bases; nucleotides not matched to a gene: 16. CDR3 sequence reads: CASSQPHGYWTGRTDTQYF. Here the CDR3 DNA reads TGCGCCAGCAGCCAACCCCATGGTTACTGGACAGGGAGGACAGATACGCAGTATTTT.

V and J are TRBV7-2 and TRBJ1-5, with 8 bases aligning to TRBD1. Unmatched junction bases numbered 8, after V lost 1 base and J lost 6 bases. Germline CDR1 SGHTA, CDR2 FQGNSA. This CDR3 comprises 16 residues. The CDR3 loop is CASSLGVGQGGQPQHF. The DNA of the CDR3 is TGTGCCAGCAGCTTAGGTGTCGGACAGGGCGGTCAGCCCCAGCATTTT.

The rearrangement uses TRBV7-9 and TRBJ1-2, with D possibly being TRBD1 (6 bases). Between the trimmed V and J ends, which lost 5 bases and 4 bases, there was a span of 17 bases. The CDR3 spans 15 residues. Per the germline V gene, CDR1 is SEHNR and CDR2 is FQNEAQ (reference sequence). The chain's CDR3 is CASSPSYREGYGYTF. The CDR3 nucleotides are TGTGCCAGCAGCCCGAGCTACAGGGAGGGCTATGGCTACACCTTC.

This rearrangement joins TRBV27 to TRBJ1-5; D unresolved. From germline, CDR1 is MNHEY and CDR2 SMNVEV (reference sequence). Trimming pared 3 bases from V and 6 bases from J, leaving 12 bases between. The CDR3 sequence is 14 residues long. CDR3 in amino acids: CASSFVLGIQPQHF. The CDR3 nucleotides are TGTGCCAGCAGTTTTGTTCTGGGGATTCAGCCCCAGCATTTT.

This chain connects TRBV25-1 to TRBJ1-1, with D hard to call. V dropped 3 bases and J dropped 6 bases, with 5 bases sitting between them. The germline CDR1 and CDR2 sequences are MGHDK and SYGVNS. This CDR3 spans 11 amino acids. DNA of the CDR3: TGTGCCAGCAGTGATTACCCTGAAGCTTTCTTT. Encoded protein: CASSDYPEAFF.

The CDR3 sequence: CASRGVTEDGYTF. The CDR3 bases are TGTGCCAGTAGAGGGGTTACGGAGGATGGCTACACCTTC. The V call is TRBV19, the J call TRBJ1-2; D is possibly TRBD1 (5 bases). Trimming pared 6 bases from V and 6 bases from J, leaving 14 bases between. CDR1 is LNHDA and CDR2 is SQIVND in the germline V gene (reference sequence). The CDR3 is made up of 13 amino acids.

V usage is TRBV9 and J usage is TRBJ2-3; 8 nucleotides match TRBD2. The CDR3 length is 16 residues. Germline V CDR1 and CDR2: SGDLS, YYNGEE. Losses at the gene ends were 4 bases for V and 4 bases for J; bases not matched to a gene: 11. This CDR3 reads CASSIKAGDGSDTQYF. The DNA for the CDR3 is TGTGCCAGCAGCATAAAAGCGGGGGATGGTTCAGATACGCAGTATTTT. The full variable domain, with the rest looked up from reference TRBV9 and TRBJ2-3, is DSGVTQTPKHLITATGQRVTLRCSPRSGDLSVYWYQQSLDQGLQFLIQYYNGEERAKGNILERFSAQQFPDLHSELNLSSLELGDSALYFCASSIKAGDGSDTQYFGPGTRLTVL.

This chain links TRBV6-5 with TRBJ2-3; D unclear. The V end lost 6 bases, the J end lost 6 bases, and 16 bases lay between the germline ends. Germline V gene data show CDR1 as MNHEY and CDR2 as SVGAGI. The CDR3 totals 14 residues. The CDR3 protein is CASSRGPNLDTQYF. For the CDR3, the DNA is TGTGCCAGCAGCCGCGGACCGAATCTGGATACGCAGTATTTT.

There are a few counts of this clone. This chain joins TRBV5-1 and TRBJ2-1, with D possibly being TRBD1 (5 bases). Trimming pared 3 bases from V and 9 bases from J, leaving 13 bases between. The germline gives CDR1 SGHRS, CDR2 YFSETQ. This CDR3 has 13 residues. The CDR3 bases are TGCGCCAGCAGCTCCACTGACAGAGGTGAGCAGTTCTTC. Translating it yields CASSSTDRGEQFF.

The chain recombines TRBV7-9 with TRBJ2-3, with TRBD2 identical over 7 bases. Germline assignment: CDR1 SEHNR and CDR2 FQNEAQ (reference sequence). CDR3 size: 15 residues. Trimming removed 5 bases from V and 2 bases from J; junction bases left unmatched: 7. The CDR3 region is CASSDRLATTDTQYF. As DNA, the CDR3 is TGTGCCAGCAGCGACCGACTAGCTACCACAGATACGCAGTATTTT.

The rearrangement uses TRBV11-3 and TRBJ1-2; 8 positions agree with TRBD1. The V gene's germline CDR1 is SGHNT and CDR2 YENEEA. V lost 3 bases and J lost 2; bases outside the gene matches: 2. This CDR3 is 14 amino acids long. The CDR3 nucleotides read TGTGCCAGCAGCTTGAGACAGGGGAACTATGGCTACACCTTC. Protein sequence: CASSLRQGNYGYTF.